The T cell receptor (beta chain) described here comes from a study of cytomegalovirus exposure and HLA in healthy donors. The V end was cut by 0 bases, the J end by 6 bases, with 10 bases between. Germline V gene lookup returns CDR1 SGHKS and CDR2 YYEKEE (reference sequence). The CDR3 contains 14 residues. The protocol was immunoSEQ multiplex PCR, while the TCRdb copy is restricted to in-frame clones and leaves out a portion. Here the sample spans fewer than 120,000 clones, 70% to 90% being singletons. This TCR came from a woman in her twenties or thirties in good health and CMV-seropositive. The V gene is TRBV5-5, the J gene TRBJ2-1; D perhaps matches TRBD2 (5 bases). The sequencing input was PBMCs. The DNA for the CDR3 is TGTGCCAGCAGCTTGGTGGCCAGCGGCAATGAGCAGTTCTTC. Translation: CASSLVASGNEQFF.